This TCR beta chain was retrieved from a study of shared clonotypes between healthy human individuals. Sequenced by immunoSEQ multiplex PCR; TCRdb stores in-frame clones only, minus some. The sample comprises 400,000 to 600,000 clones, about 96% of which are singletons, and 0.064% rests with the top ten. Concerning this clone: Its antigen is still unknown.

Study findings and constraints: Sampling covered blood only; tissue repertoires likely differ.

The sample taken for sequencing was naive CD4+ T cells sorted from blood. Subset: CD45RA+ positively selected. The TCR originated in a woman in her 30s in good health.

In DNA, the CDR3 is TGTGCCAGCTCAGCGACCTCCTACGAGCAGTACTTC. This gives the protein CASSATSYEQYF. The rearrangement links TRBV18 to TRBJ2-5; D is undetermined. The J call may be mistaken, given a closer DNA end match to TRBJ2-7. The CDR3 contains 12 residues. The V gene's germline CDR1 is KGHSH and CDR2 LQKENI.